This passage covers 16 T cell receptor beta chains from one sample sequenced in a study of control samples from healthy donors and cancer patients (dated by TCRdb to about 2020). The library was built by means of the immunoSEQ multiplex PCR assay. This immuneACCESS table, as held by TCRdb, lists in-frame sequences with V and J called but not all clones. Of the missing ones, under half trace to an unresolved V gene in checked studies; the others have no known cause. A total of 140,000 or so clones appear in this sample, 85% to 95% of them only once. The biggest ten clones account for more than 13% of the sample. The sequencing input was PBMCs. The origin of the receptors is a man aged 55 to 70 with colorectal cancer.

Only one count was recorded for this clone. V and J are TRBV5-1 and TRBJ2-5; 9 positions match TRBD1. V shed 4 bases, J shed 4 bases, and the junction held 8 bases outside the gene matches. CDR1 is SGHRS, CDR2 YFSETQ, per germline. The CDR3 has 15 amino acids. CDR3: CASSPGQGSPETQYF. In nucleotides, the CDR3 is TGCGCCAGCAGCCCAGGACAGGGGTCCCCAGAGACCCAGTACTTC.

As DNA, the CDR3 is TGTGCCAGCAGACTGACAGGGGTCCTTGGCGAGCAGTACTTC. This codes for CASRLTGVLGEQYF. This chain connects TRBV5-6 to TRBJ2-7; TRBD1 aligns across 8 bases. The CDR3 runs to 14 residues. J lost 6 bases, V lost 5 bases, and 10 bases had no gene match. CDR1 and CDR2 from the germline V gene are SGHDT and YYEEEE.

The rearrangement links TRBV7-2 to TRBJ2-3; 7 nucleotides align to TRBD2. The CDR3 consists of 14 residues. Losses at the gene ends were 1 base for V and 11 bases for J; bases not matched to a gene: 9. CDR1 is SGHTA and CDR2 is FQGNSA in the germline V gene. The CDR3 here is CASSLGGSQSGQYF. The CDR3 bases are TGTGCCAGCAGCTTAGGCGGGAGCCAATCGGGGCAGTATTTT.

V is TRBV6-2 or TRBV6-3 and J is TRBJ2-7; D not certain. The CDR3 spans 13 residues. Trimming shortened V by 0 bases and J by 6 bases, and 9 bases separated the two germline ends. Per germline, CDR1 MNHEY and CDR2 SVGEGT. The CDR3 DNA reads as TGTGCCAGCAGTTACTCTATGCGCATCGAGCAGTACTTC. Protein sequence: CASSYSMRIEQYF.

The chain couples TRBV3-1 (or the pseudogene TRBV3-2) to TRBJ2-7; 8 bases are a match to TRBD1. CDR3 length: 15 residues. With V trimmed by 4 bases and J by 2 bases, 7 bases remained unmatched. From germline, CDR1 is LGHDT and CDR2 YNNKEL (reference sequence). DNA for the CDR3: TGTGCCAGCAGCCGGAAAGGACAGGGCCCCTACGAGCAGTACTTC. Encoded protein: CASSRKGQGPYEQYF.

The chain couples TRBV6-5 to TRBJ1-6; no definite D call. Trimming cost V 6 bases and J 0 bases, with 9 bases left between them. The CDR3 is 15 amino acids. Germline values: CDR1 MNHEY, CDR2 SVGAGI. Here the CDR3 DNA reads TGTGCCAGCAGGGAGGTGAGCTCCTATAATTCACCCCTCCACTTT. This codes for CASREVSSYNSPLHF.

CDR3 coding DNA: TGTGCCAGCAGCTTAGACGCTAGCTTTTACACCGGGGAGCTGTTTTTT. It codes for CASSLDASFYTGELFF. The chain uses TRBV7-2 and TRBJ2-2, with D possibly being TRBD2 (5 bases). This CDR3 is built from 16 residues. From germline, CDR1 is SGHTA and CDR2 FQGNSA. V was clipped by 1 base and J by 3 bases, with 12 bases between them.

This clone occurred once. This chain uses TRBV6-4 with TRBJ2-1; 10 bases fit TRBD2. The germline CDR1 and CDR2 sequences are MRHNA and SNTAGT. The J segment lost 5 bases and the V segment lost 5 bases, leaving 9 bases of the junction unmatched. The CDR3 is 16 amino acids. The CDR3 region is CASSLRWTSGDNEQFF. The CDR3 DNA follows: TGTGCCAGCAGTCTCCGATGGACTAGCGGAGACAATGAGCAGTTCTTC.

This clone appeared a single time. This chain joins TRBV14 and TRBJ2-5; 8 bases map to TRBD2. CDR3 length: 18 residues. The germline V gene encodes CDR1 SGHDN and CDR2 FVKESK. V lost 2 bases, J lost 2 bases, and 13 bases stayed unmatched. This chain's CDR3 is CASSQPLGAGGPQETQYF. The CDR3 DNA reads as TGTGCCAGCAGCCAACCCCTCGGGGCGGGGGGCCCTCAAGAGACCCAGTACTTC. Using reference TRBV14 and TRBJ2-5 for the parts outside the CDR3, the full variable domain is EAGVTQFPSHSVIEKGQTVTLRCDPISGHDNLYWYRRVMGKEIKFLLHFVKESKQDESGMPNNRFLAERTGGTYSTLKVQPAELEDSGVYFCASSQPLGAGGPQETQYFGPGTRLLVL.

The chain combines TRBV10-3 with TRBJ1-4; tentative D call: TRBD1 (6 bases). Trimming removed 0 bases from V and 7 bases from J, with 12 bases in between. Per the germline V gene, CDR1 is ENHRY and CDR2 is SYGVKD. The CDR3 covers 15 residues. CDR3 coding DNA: TGTGCCATCAGTGAGTCACAGGGCAGAGGTGAAAAACTGTTTTTT. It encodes CAISESQGRGEKLFF.

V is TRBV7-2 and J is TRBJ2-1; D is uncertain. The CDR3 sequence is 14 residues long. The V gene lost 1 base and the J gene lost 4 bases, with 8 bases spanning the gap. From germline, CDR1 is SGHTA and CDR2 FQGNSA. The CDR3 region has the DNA TGTGCCAGCAGCTTAGGTCCGGAGTACAATGAGCAGTTCTTC. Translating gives CASSLGPEYNEQFF. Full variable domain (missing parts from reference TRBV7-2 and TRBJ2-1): GAGVSQSPSNKVTEKGKDVELRCDPISGHTALYWYRQSLGQGLEFLIYFQGNSAPDKSGLPSDRFSAERTGGSVSTLTIQRTQQEDSAVYLCASSLGPEYNEQFFGPGTRLTVL.

The CDR3 DNA reads as TGTGCCAGCAGCTTAGCACAGGAGTATGGCTACACCTTC. It specifies CASSLAQEYGYTF. The gene calls are TRBV11-2 and TRBJ1-2; a weak D match, TRBD1 (5 bases). This CDR3 has 13 residues. The germline V and J ends were trimmed by 1 base and 5 bases, with 8 bases remaining between them. Germline CDR1 reads SGHAT; CDR2 reads FQNNGV.

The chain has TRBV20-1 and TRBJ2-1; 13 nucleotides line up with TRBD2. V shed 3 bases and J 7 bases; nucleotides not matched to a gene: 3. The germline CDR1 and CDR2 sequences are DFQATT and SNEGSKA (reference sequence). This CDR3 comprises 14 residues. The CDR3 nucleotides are TGCAGTGCTAGTACTAGCGGGGGGGTAAATGAGCAGTTCTTC. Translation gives CSASTSGGVNEQFF.

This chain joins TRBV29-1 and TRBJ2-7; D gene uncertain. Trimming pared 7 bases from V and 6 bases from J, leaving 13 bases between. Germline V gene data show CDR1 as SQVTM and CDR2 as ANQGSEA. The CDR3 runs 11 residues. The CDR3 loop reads CSGVRLGEQYF. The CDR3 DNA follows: TGCAGCGGAGTTCGTCTCGGCGAGCAGTACTTC.

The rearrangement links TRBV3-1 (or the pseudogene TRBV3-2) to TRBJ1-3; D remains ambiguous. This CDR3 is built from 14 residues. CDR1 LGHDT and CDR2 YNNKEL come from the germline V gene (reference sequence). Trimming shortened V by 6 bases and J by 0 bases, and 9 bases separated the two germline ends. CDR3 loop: CASSPTSSGNTIYF. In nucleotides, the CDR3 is TGTGCCAGCAGTCCCACAAGCTCTGGAAACACCATATATTTT.

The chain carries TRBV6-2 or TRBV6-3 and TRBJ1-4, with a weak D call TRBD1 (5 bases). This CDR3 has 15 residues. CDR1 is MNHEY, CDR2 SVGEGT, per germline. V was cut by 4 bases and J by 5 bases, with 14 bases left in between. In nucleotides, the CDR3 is TGTGCCAGCAGTTTCACCGGGACGAGAAATGAAAAACTGTTTTTT. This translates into CASSFTGTRNEKLFF.